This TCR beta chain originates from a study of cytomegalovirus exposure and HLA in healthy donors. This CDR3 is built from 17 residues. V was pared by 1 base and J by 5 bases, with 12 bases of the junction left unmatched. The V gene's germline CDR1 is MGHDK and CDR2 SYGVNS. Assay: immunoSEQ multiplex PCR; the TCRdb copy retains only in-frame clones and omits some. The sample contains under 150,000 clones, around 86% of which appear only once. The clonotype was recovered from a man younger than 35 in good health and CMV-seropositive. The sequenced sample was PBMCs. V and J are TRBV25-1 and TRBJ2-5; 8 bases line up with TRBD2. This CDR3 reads CASSESFGGRLLETQYF. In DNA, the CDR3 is TGTGCCAGCAGTGAATCATTTGGCGGGAGGCTCTTGGAGACCCAGTACTTC.